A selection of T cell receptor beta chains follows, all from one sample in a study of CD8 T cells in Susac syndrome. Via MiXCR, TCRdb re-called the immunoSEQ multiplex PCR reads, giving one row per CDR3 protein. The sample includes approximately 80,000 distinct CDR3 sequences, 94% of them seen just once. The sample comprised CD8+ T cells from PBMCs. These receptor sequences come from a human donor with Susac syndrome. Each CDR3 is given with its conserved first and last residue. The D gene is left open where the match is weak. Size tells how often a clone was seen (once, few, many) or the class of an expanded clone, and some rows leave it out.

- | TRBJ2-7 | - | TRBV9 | TGTGCCAGCAGCGCTAATTCCTACGAGCAGTACTTC | CASSANSYEQYF
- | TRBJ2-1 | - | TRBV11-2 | TGTGCCAGCAGCTTAGGAGCACTCAAGTGGGATGAGCAGTTCTTC | CASSLGALKWDEQFF
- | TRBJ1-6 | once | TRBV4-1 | TGCGCCAGCGGGGGGAATAATTCACCCCTCCACTTT | CASGGNNSPLHF
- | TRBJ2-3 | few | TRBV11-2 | TGTGCCAGCAGCTTAGGTCCAGATACGCAGTATTTT | CASSLGPDTQYF
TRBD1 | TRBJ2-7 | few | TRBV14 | TGTGCCAGCAGCCAAGATTGGGGACAGGACACCTACGAGCAGTACTTC | CASSQDWGQDTYEQYF
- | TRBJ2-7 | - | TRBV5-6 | TGTGCCAGCAGCTTTGGGCAGGGGGGCTACGAGCAGTACTTC | CASSFGQGGYEQYF
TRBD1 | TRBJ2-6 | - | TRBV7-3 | TGTGCCAGCAGCTCAGGACAGGAGAGCTCTGGGGCCAACGTCCTGACTTTC | CASSSGQESSGANVLTF
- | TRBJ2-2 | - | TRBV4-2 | TGTGCCAGCAGCCAAGTGCTGTGGGGGACGAACACCGGGGAGCTGTTTTTT | CASSQVLWGTNTGELFF
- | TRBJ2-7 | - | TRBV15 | TGTGCCACCAGCAGACCCACAGTCTCCTACGAGCAGTACTTC | CATSRPTVSYEQYF
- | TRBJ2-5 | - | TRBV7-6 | TGTGCCAGCAGCTTAGCGGTGCGAAAGCACATTGAAGAGACCCAGTACTTC | CASSLAVRKHIEETQYF